A single sample gave rise to the 26 T cell receptor beta chains below, sequenced in a study of cytomegalovirus exposure and HLA in healthy donors. It was with 60 Vbeta and 13 Jbeta primers that the PCR ran. Assay: immunoSEQ multiplex PCR; the TCRdb copy retains only in-frame clones and omits some. The sample has 110,000 to 150,000 clones, roughly 10% seen once. Sequences were obtained from PBMCs. The receptors were gathered from a male donor in good health and CMV-seronegative.

The J gene is TRBJ2-6, the V gene TRBV6-6; 9 bases fit TRBD1. Germline V gene lookup returns CDR1 MNHNY and CDR2 SVGAGI (reference sequence). The CDR3 contains 15 residues. The V segment lost 11 bases and the J segment 4 bases; nucleotides outside the gene matches: 9. CDR3 in amino acids: CAGSGTGTGANVLTF. DNA of the CDR3: TGTGCCGGGTCCGGGACAGGGACAGGGGCCAACGTCCTGACTTTC.

The chain employs TRBV7-2 and TRBJ1-5; D is unresolved. With 4 bases removed from V and 4 bases from J, the gap between germline ends came to 11 bases. The CDR3 covers 14 residues. Germline loops: CDR1 SGHTA, CDR2 FQGNSA. The DNA for the CDR3 is TGTGCCAGCAGCTCTGAGCCAAGAAATCAGCCCCAGCATTTT. This translates into CASSSEPRNQPQHF. Full variable domain (outside the CDR3, taken from reference TRBV7-2 and TRBJ1-5): GAGVSQSPSNKVTEKGKDVELRCDPISGHTALYWYRQSLGQGLEFLIYFQGNSAPDKSGLPSDRFSAERTGGSVSTLTIQRTQQEDSAVYLCASSSEPRNQPQHFGDGTRLSIL.

The gene calls are TRBV27 and TRBJ1-4, with D maybe TRBD1 (5 bases). V lost 0 bases and J 5 bases, leaving 13 bases between the germline ends. The germline gives CDR1 MNHEY, CDR2 SMNVEV (reference sequence). The CDR3 length is 16 residues. The CDR3 loop is CASSLSQRDSNEKLFF. In nucleotides, the CDR3 is TGTGCCAGCAGTTTATCGCAGCGGGACTCGAATGAAAAACTGTTTTTT.

This chain links TRBV28 with TRBJ1-1; D not resolved. CDR3 length equals 12 residues. Trimming took off 7 bases at V and 10 bases at J, with 16 bases between the two ends. Germline CDR1 reads MDHEN; CDR2 reads SYDVKM. CDR3 DNA sequence: TGTGCCAGCACCCCCCCGGGGAGGAGAGCTTTCTTT. It codes for CASTPPGRRAFF.

This chain uses TRBV6-5 with TRBJ1-2, with D possibly TRBD1 on 6 matching bases. The ends were cut back, 0 bases at V and 4 bases at J, with 9 bases in the middle. Per the germline V gene, CDR1 is MNHEY and CDR2 is SVGAGI. The CDR3 loop spans 14 amino acids. CDR3: CASSYSQGTYGYTF. The CDR3 coding sequence is TGTGCCAGCAGTTACTCCCAGGGGACCTATGGCTACACCTTC.

This clone was seen a handful of times. The gene calls are TRBV29-1 and TRBJ2-1, with D perhaps matching TRBD1 (7 bases). With 6 bases removed from V and 1 base from J, the gap between germline ends came to 22 bases. The CDR3 runs 17 residues. Germline V gene sequence: CDR1 SQVTM, CDR2 ANQGSEA. This chain's CDR3 is CSVLGQGGHFSYNEQFF. The CDR3 DNA sequence: TGCAGCGTATTGGGGCAGGGGGGTCATTTTTCCTACAATGAGCAGTTCTTC.

A note on this clone: The CDR3 does not end in the conserved phenylalanine or tryptophan, so this is likely a read error. The limits of the CDR3 on the DNA are not certain, so only TCRdb's listed CDR3 is given. V is TRBV20-1 and J is TRBJ1-1; the DNA was not used to check the table's D call, TRBD1. The length of the CDR3 is 8 amino acids, counting both ends. Germline V gene sequence: CDR1 DFQATT, CDR2 SNEGSKA (reference sequence). The CDR3 loop is CSAHSGWI.

Here the CDR3 DNA reads TGTGCCAGCAGTTATAATCGGCAGGGGGCGCGAGGCTACACCTTC. Its protein is CASSYNRQGARGYTF. This chain connects TRBV6-5 to TRBJ1-2; 8 bases are shared with TRBD1. V shed 3 bases, J shed 8 bases, and the junction held 11 bases outside the gene matches. This CDR3 spans 15 amino acids. The V gene's germline CDR1 is MNHEY and CDR2 SVGAGI.

This clone was recorded a few times. This sequence joins TRBV6-5 and TRBJ1-2; D call uncertain. Germline V gives CDR1 MNHEY, CDR2 SVGAGI. CDR3 length: 13 amino acids. Trimming took 2 bases from V and 2 from J, leaving 6 bases between them. CDR3 residues: CASSYVQNYGYTF. CDR3 nucleotide sequence: TGTGCCAGCAGTTACGTCCAGAACTATGGCTACACCTTC.

There are a few counts of this clone. The chain has TRBV5-6 and TRBJ2-1; 14 nucleotides match TRBD2. The CDR3 contains 16 residues. J lost 9 bases, V lost 0 bases, and 5 bases had no gene match. Germline V gene data show CDR1 as SGHDT and CDR2 as YYEEEE. CDR3 residues: CASSLAGLAGGSEQFF. CDR3 in DNA: TGTGCCAGCAGCTTGGCAGGACTAGCGGGAGGATCTGAGCAGTTCTTC.

The rearrangement joins TRBV5-5 to TRBJ1-3; D may be TRBD1 (5 bases). Per germline, CDR1 SGHKS and CDR2 YYEKEE (reference sequence). The CDR3 length is 14 residues. V was clipped by 4 bases and J by 0 bases, with 8 bases between them. The CDR3 protein is CASSGTPSGNTIYF. CDR3 DNA: TGTGCCAGCAGCGGGACTCCCTCTGGAAACACCATATATTTT.

The chain is built from TRBV7-8 and TRBJ2-2; a weak D match, TRBD1 (5 bases). Germline lookup yields CDR1 SGHVS and CDR2 FQNEAQ. CDR3 length: 14 amino acids. Trimming left V 3 bases short and J 4 bases short, with 9 bases between. In DNA, the CDR3 is TGTGCCAGCAGCTTGAGACAGATCACCGGGGAGCTGTTTTTT. It yields the protein CASSLRQITGELFF.

The CDR3, as DNA: TGCGCCAGCAGCCCACTAGCGGACAATGAGCAGTTCTTC. This encodes CASSPLADNEQFF. V and J are TRBV5-1 and TRBJ2-1; 8 bases agree with TRBD2. This CDR3 is 13 amino acids long. Germline trimming cut 4 bases from V and 5 bases from J; bases unmatched to any gene: 2. CDR1 and CDR2 (germline): SGHRS, YFSETQ.

The chain employs TRBV7-9 and TRBJ2-1; 11 bases fit TRBD2. CDR1 and CDR2 from the germline V gene are SEHNR and FQNEAQ (reference sequence). Germline trimming cut 3 bases from V and 1 base from J; bases unmatched to any gene: 8. This CDR3 comprises 18 residues. The CDR3 DNA is TGTGCCAGCAGCTTGAATTTAGCGGGAGGGCCGTCCTACAATGAGCAGTTCTTC. It translates to CASSLNLAGGPSYNEQFF.

This clone has only a few counts. Here the CDR3 reads CASSWTGGPATDTQYF. CDR3 coding DNA: TGCGCCAGCAGCTGGACAGGGGGGCCAGCCACAGATACGCAGTATTTT. The chain is built from TRBV5-1 and TRBJ2-3; 10 bases agree with TRBD1. Germline values: CDR1 SGHRS, CDR2 YFSETQ. The CDR3 loop spans 16 amino acids. The V and J ends lost 3 bases and 2 bases, in that order; junction bases with no gene match: 6.

V and J are TRBV7-6 and TRBJ2-1; TRBD2 matches at 7 bases. This CDR3 is 16 amino acids long. Looked up from germline, CDR1 is SGHVS and CDR2 is FNYEAQ. The V gene end was trimmed by 1 base and the J gene end by 4 bases; junction bases not matched to a gene: 7. Written as DNA, the CDR3 is TGTGCCAGCAGCTTAGGTAGTACTAGCGAGTACAATGAGCAGTTCTTC. This sequence encodes CASSLGSTSEYNEQFF.

This clone has more than one count but fewer than ten. The V call is TRBV10-2, the J call TRBJ2-5, with a tentative D call TRBD1 (6 bases). V dropped 3 bases and J dropped 5 bases, with 13 bases sitting between them. CDR3 length equals 14 residues. The germline V gene encodes CDR1 WSHSY and CDR2 SAAADI. CDR3 region: CASSDHRVGETQYF. DNA of the CDR3: TGCGCCAGCAGTGATCACAGGGTGGGGGAGACCCAGTACTTC.

There are a few counts of this clone. The rearrangement links TRBV19 to TRBJ1-6, with D hard to call. The CDR3 has 17 amino acids. Trimming cost V 3 bases and J 0 bases, with 12 bases left between them. Germline V gene sequence: CDR1 LNHDA, CDR2 SQIVND (reference sequence). CDR3 region: CASSMVSGSSYNSPLHF. In DNA form, the CDR3 reads TGTGCCAGTAGTATGGTCTCGGGGAGCTCCTATAATTCACCCCTCCACTTT.

This clone has just a few counts. J is TRBJ2-3 and V is TRBV9; D perhaps matches TRBD2 (5 bases). This CDR3 contains 14 residues. Germline V gives CDR1 SGDLS, CDR2 YYNGEE. V was pared by 3 bases and J by 5 bases, with 13 bases between. The CDR3, as DNA: TGTGCCAGCAGCGACCGGACGGCGGGAGATACGCAGTATTTT. This sequence encodes CASSDRTAGDTQYF.

This clone was recorded only once. The chain employs TRBV18 and TRBJ1-5; D is undetermined. The germline gives CDR1 KGHSH, CDR2 LQKENI. V was clipped by 2 bases and J by 12 bases, with 20 bases between them. The CDR3 consists of 15 residues. CDR3 protein: CASSPEIRGRSDQHF. The CDR3 DNA sequence: TGTGCCAGCTCACCAGAGATTCGGGGAAGATCTGACCAGCATTTT.

This clone was seen more than once but under ten times. V gene TRBV19 combines with J gene TRBJ1-1, with D possibly being TRBD1 (5 bases). Germline loops: CDR1 LNHDA, CDR2 SQIVND (reference sequence). This CDR3 is built from 15 residues. Trimming cost V 5 bases and J 3 bases, with 16 bases left between them. CDR3 sequence: CASSPNTGGYTEAFF. CDR3 in DNA: TGTGCCAGTAGTCCGAATACGGGGGGGTACACTGAAGCTTTCTTT.

This clone has more than one count but fewer than ten. This chain joins TRBV7-9 and TRBJ2-2; D gene unclear. The CDR3 has 13 residues. Per the germline V gene, CDR1 is SEHNR and CDR2 is FQNEAQ (reference sequence). V lost 7 bases, J lost 5 bases, and 11 bases lay in between. CDR3: CASTMERTGELFF. The CDR3 coding sequence is TGTGCCAGCACCATGGAGAGGACCGGGGAGCTGTTTTTT.

This clone has a handful of counts. The chain joins TRBV19 to TRBJ1-4, with D possibly matching TRBD1 (5 bases). V shed 5 bases and J shed 5 bases, with 15 bases lying between them. Germline assignment: CDR1 LNHDA and CDR2 SQIVND (reference sequence). CDR3 size: 15 residues. The CDR3 protein is CASSPQTVGNEKLFF. CDR3 sequence (DNA): TGTGCCAGTAGTCCCCAGACAGTAGGAAATGAAAAACTGTTTTTT.

The chain combines TRBV18 with TRBJ1-1; D unresolved. This CDR3 has 11 residues. CDR1 and CDR2 from the germline V gene are KGHSH and LQKENI. Trimming took 9 bases from V and 4 from J, leaving 9 bases between them. The CDR3 region has the DNA TGTGCCAGATTTTCGAGCACTGAAGCTTTCTTT. Translation gives CARFSSTEAFF.

This clone was detected a few times. In nucleotides, the CDR3 is TGTGCCAGCAGCCCCTGGGGGGGGGCCGACGGTGGCTACACCTTC. This codes for CASSPWGGADGGYTF. The rearrangement joins TRBV7-3 to TRBJ1-2; weak D call: TRBD1 (6 bases). CDR1 SGHTA and CDR2 FQGTGA come from the germline V gene. The CDR3 is made up of 15 amino acids. V lost 5 bases and J lost 7, with 20 bases in between.

V gene TRBV28 combines with J gene TRBJ2-2, with 14 bases aligning to TRBD2. CDR1 is MDHEN, CDR2 SYDVKM, per germline. The CDR3 is made up of 15 amino acids. V lost 5 bases and J lost 5; bases outside the gene matches: 1. The CDR3 nucleotides read TGTGCCAGCAGTGGACTAGCGGGAGGTACCGGGGAGCTGTTTTTT. Translating it yields CASSGLAGGTGELFF.